The 27 T cell receptor beta chains reported below all come from one sample, sequenced in a study of Graves' ophthalmopathy and Graves' hyperthyroidism. RNA transcripts were the source from which TCR beta CDR3 regions were amplified. First-round RT-PCR relied on HTBI primers, and a second-round multiplex PCR came next. TCRdb re-called the multiplex PCR reads through MiXCR, storing one row per CDR3 protein. The data show about 640,000 distinct CDR3 sequences, about 38% seen once. Sequences were obtained from peripheral blood. These receptors were obtained from an adult man with Graves' ophthalmopathy.

This clonotype was counted between two and nine times. This chain joins TRBV6-6 and TRBJ2-7; 11 nucleotides line up with TRBD2. Trimming at V came to 4 bases and at J to 2 bases, leaving 4 bases not matched to a gene. Germline V gene lookup returns CDR1 MNHNY and CDR2 SVGAGI (reference sequence). The CDR3 spans 15 residues. Here the CDR3 reads CASSFSGRAPYEQYF. The CDR3 DNA follows: TGTGCCAGCAGTTTTAGCGGGAGGGCCCCCTACGAGCAGTACTTC.

This clonotype was detected once. The chain couples TRBV5-1 to TRBJ2-7; D is possibly TRBD1 (5 bases). The CDR3 covers 14 residues. V was clipped by 1 base and J by 7 bases, with 15 bases between them. CDR1 SGHRS and CDR2 YFSETQ come from the germline V gene. CDR3 residues: CASSLRGEIGEQYF. Written as DNA, the CDR3 is TGCGCCAGCAGCTTGAGGGGCGAGATCGGGGAGCAGTACTTC.

The sample holds a few counts of this clonotype. This rearrangement joins TRBV6-6 to TRBJ1-1; 7 bases match TRBD1. The CDR3 has 16 residues. The germline gives CDR1 MNHNY, CDR2 SVGAGI (reference sequence). Trimming cost V 7 bases and J 2 bases; bases outside gene matches: 13. The CDR3 nucleotides read TGTGCCAGCAACCCCAGCTTTCGAGGGGGCAACACTGAAGCTTTCTTT. This encodes CASNPSFRGGNTEAFF.

The chain joins TRBV29-1 to TRBJ2-3; D is uncertain. The V gene's germline CDR1 is SQVTM and CDR2 ANQGSEA. The length of the CDR3 is 12 residues. Trimming removed 7 bases at V and 4 bases at J, with 12 bases between. The CDR3 DNA reads TGCAGCGCTGTAGGGTATGCAGATACGCAGTATTTT. Translated: CSAVGYADTQYF.

This clonotype was recorded many times. The rearrangement links TRBV2 to TRBJ1-2; no firm D call. The CDR3 extends over 9 amino acids. Per the germline V gene, CDR1 is SNHLY and CDR2 is FYNNEI. Trimming pared 8 bases from V and 12 bases from J, leaving 10 bases between. CDR3 bases: TGTGCCAGCCCGGGCCAGGACACCTTC. It is translated as CASPGQDTF.

This clonotype was seen many times. The CDR3 DNA reads TGTGCCAGCAGCACGACCGGGACTAGCGGGGGTTACGAGCAGTACTTC. This encodes CASSTTGTSGGYEQYF. The chain uses TRBV7-9 and TRBJ2-7, with 14 bases identical to TRBD2. V was clipped by 5 bases and J by 4 bases; unmatched bases: 7. The CDR3 has 16 amino acids. CDR1 and CDR2 from the germline V gene are SEHNR and FQNEAQ (reference sequence).

The V gene is TRBV20-1, the J gene TRBJ2-7, with 14 bases lining up with TRBD2. V lost 6 bases, J lost 10 bases, and 14 bases stayed unmatched. This CDR3 comprises 15 residues. In germline, CDR1 is DFQATT, CDR2 SNEGSKA (reference sequence). The CDR3 region is CSANGLAGGKSEQYF. The CDR3 coding sequence is TGCAGTGCGAATGGACTAGCGGGGGGAAAATCCGAACAGTACTTC.

The chain couples TRBV20-1 to TRBJ2-3; no definite D call. The V end was cut by 3 bases, the J end by 4 bases, with 11 bases between. The length of the CDR3 is 13 residues. CDR1 and CDR2 (germline): DFQATT, SNEGSKA (reference sequence). CDR3 nucleotides: TGCAGTGCTAGCCTATCGACCTCAGATACGCAGTATTTT. Translating gives CSASLSTSDTQYF.

The CDR3 DNA reads TGTGCCAGCAGGTCAGGGGGGGCCCGGGGCTACACCTTC. The encoded protein is CASRSGGARGYTF. The chain carries TRBV25-1 and TRBJ1-2; 7 bases align to TRBD1. The trim removed 6 bases at V and 8 bases at J, leaving 9 bases unmatched. From germline, CDR1 is MGHDK and CDR2 SYGVNS. The CDR3 is 13 amino acids.

There are many counts of this clonotype. The chain recombines TRBV20-1 with TRBJ1-1; maybe TRBD1 (6 bases). CDR1 DFQATT and CDR2 SNEGSKA come from the germline V gene (reference sequence). V gave up 1 base and J gave up 5 bases, with 8 bases separating them. The CDR3 loop spans 12 amino acids. The CDR3 sequence is CSARAGETEAFF. As DNA, the CDR3 is TGCAGTGCTAGAGCAGGGGAAACTGAAGCTTTCTTT.

This clonotype appeared many times. V is TRBV20-1 and J is TRBJ1-3; D is possibly TRBD1 (5 bases). This CDR3 contains 13 residues. V lost 6 bases to trimming and J lost 4 bases, with 13 bases between them. CDR1 and CDR2 from the germline V gene are DFQATT and SNEGSKA (reference sequence). The CDR3 DNA reads as TGCAGTGCCCGGACATCCCGAGGAAACACCATATATTTT. It encodes CSARTSRGNTIYF.

In its sample, this clonotype was seen many times. The chain joins TRBV11-1 to TRBJ1-6, with 9 nucleotides matching TRBD1. Germline CDR1 reads SGHAT; CDR2 reads FQDESV (reference sequence). The V and J ends lost 6 bases and 10 bases, in that order; junction bases with no gene match: 7. CDR3 length: 14 amino acids. The CDR3 DNA is TGTGCCAGCAGGTCCGGGACAGGGAACTCACCCCTCCACTTT. Translating it yields CASRSGTGNSPLHF.

This clonotype came up many times. The chain recombines TRBV10-3 with TRBJ2-7; D is unresolved. V was cut by 0 bases and J by 3 bases, with 3 bases left in between. This CDR3 contains 12 residues. Germline V gene lookup returns CDR1 ENHRY and CDR2 SYGVKD. The CDR3: CAISESFYEQYF. The CDR3, as DNA: TGTGCCATCAGTGAGTCGTTCTACGAGCAGTACTTC.

The chain links TRBV7-9 to TRBJ1-6, with 12 bases aligning to TRBD1. Germline-derived CDR1 and CDR2 are SEHNR and FQNEAQ (reference sequence). V gave up 1 base and J gave up 10 bases; unmatched junction bases: 2. The CDR3 runs to 15 residues. The CDR3 loop is CASSLEGQGASPLHF. The CDR3 DNA sequence: TGTGCCAGCAGCTTAGAGGGACAGGGGGCATCACCCCTCCACTTT.

The J gene is TRBJ2-7, the V gene TRBV2; 9 bases match TRBD1. CDR1 and CDR2 from the germline V gene are SNHLY and FYNNEI. With V trimmed by 8 bases and J by 3 bases, 8 bases remained unmatched. CDR3 length: 14 residues. CDR3 coding DNA: TGTGCCAGCCGAGCGGGACAGGGAGACTACGAGCAGTACTTC. Residues: CASRAGQGDYEQYF.

In regard to this clonotype: As the CDR3 is not closed by the conserved phenylalanine or tryptophan, this likely results from a read error. The V and J genes are TRBV20-1 and TRBJ1-6; D gene ambiguous. The length of the CDR3 is 15 residues. Germline V CDR1 and CDR2: DFQATT, SNEGSKA (reference sequence). Here the CDR3 reads CSARDPQATNSPLHS. CDR3 in DNA: TGCAGTGCTAGAGATCCCCAGGCTACTAATTCGCCCCTCCACTCT.

This clonotype was seen repeatedly, ten times or more. The rearrangement uses TRBV5-5 and TRBJ2-7; D gene unclear. There are 14 residues in the CDR3. Germline V CDR1 and CDR2: SGHKS, YYEKEE (reference sequence). With 0 bases removed from V and 3 bases from J, the gap between germline ends came to 10 bases. CDR3 nucleotides: TGTGCCAGCAGCTTGGTCGACACTGACTACGAGCAGTACTTC. This codes for CASSLVDTDYEQYF. The complete variable domain, with remaining parts taken from reference TRBV5-5 and TRBJ2-7, reads DAGVTQSPTHLIKTRGQQVTLRCSPISGHKSVSWYQQVLGQGPQFIFQYYEKEERGRGNFPDRFSARQFPNYSSELNVNALLLGDSALYLCASSLVDTDYEQYFGPGTRLTVT.

This clonotype was detected ten times or more. The gene calls are TRBV9 and TRBJ2-5; TRBD2 matches 14 bases. CDR3 length: 15 amino acids. Germline V gene data show CDR1 as SGDLS and CDR2 as YYNGEE. J was trimmed by 5 bases and V by 5 bases; bases with no gene match: 5. CDR3 in DNA: TGTGCCAGCAGTCGCGGGACTAGCGGGAGTGAGACCCAGTACTTC. Translation: CASSRGTSGSETQYF.

There are a few counts of this clonotype. The gene calls are TRBV7-2 and TRBJ2-1; D call uncertain. CDR1 SGHTA and CDR2 FQGNSA come from the germline V gene. Trimming pared 0 bases from V and 6 bases from J, leaving 6 bases between. The CDR3 runs 13 residues. The CDR3 protein is CASSLASVNEQFF. In DNA, the CDR3 is TGTGCCAGCAGCTTAGCGTCCGTCAATGAGCAGTTCTTC.

This clonotype appeared many times. The V gene is TRBV2, the J gene TRBJ2-7, with 8 bases identical to TRBD1. V shed 6 bases and J 10 bases; nucleotides not matched to a gene: 8. The germline V gene encodes CDR1 SNHLY and CDR2 FYNNEI. This CDR3 contains 12 residues. CDR3 sequence: CASSHGQGDQYF. For the CDR3, the DNA is TGTGCCAGCAGCCACGGACAGGGCGATCAGTACTTC. The variable domain in full, completed from reference TRBV2 and TRBJ2-7, reads EPEVTQTPSHQVTQMGQEVILRCVPISNHLYFYWYRQILGQKVEFLVSFYNNEISEKSEIFDDQFSVERPDGSNFTLKIRSTKLEDSAMYFCASSHGQGDQYFGPGTRLTVT.

At least ten counts were recorded for this clonotype. The chain joins TRBV15 to TRBJ1-4; maybe TRBD1 (5 bases). V was clipped by 8 bases and J by 8 bases, with 12 bases between them. The CDR3 contains 12 residues. Looked up from germline, CDR1 is LNHNV and CDR2 is YYDKDF (reference sequence). CDR3 DNA: TGTGCCACCGGGGCCAGCCGGGAAAAACTGTTTTTT. Its translation is CATGASREKLFF. Based on the CDR3 plus reference TRBV15 and TRBJ1-4, the full variable domain is DAMVIQNPRYQVTQFGKPVTLSCSQTLNHNVMYWYQQKSSQAPKLLFHYYDKDFNNEADTPDNFQSRRPNTSFCFLDIRSPGLGDTAMYLCATGASREKLFFGSGTQLSVL.

This sequence joins TRBV19 and TRBJ2-7; D possibly corresponds to TRBD1 (7 bases). V was shortened by 4 bases and J by 0 bases, with 19 bases between the two germline ends. This CDR3 contains 17 residues. In germline, CDR1 is LNHDA, CDR2 SQIVND (reference sequence). DNA for the CDR3: TGTGCCAGTAGTACAGGGACAGTCGGGACTCTCTCCTACGAGCAGTACTTC. Its protein is CASSTGTVGTLSYEQYF.

This clonotype was found many times. The chain uses TRBV4-3 and TRBJ1-5; 9 nucleotides line up with TRBD1. In germline, CDR1 is LGHNA, CDR2 YSLEER. Unmatched junction bases numbered 3, after V lost 3 bases and J lost 6 bases. This CDR3 is built from 14 residues. The CDR3 sequence: CASSQDRGTQPQHF. The DNA of the CDR3 is TGCGCCAGCAGCCAGGACAGGGGTACTCAGCCCCAGCATTTT.

This clonotype has just a few counts. V gene TRBV6-5 combines with J gene TRBJ2-7, with D unresolved. Germline CDR1 reads MNHEY; CDR2 reads SVGAGI. Trimming shortened V by 2 bases and J by 3 bases, and 8 bases separated the two germline ends. The CDR3 is 13 amino acids. Here the CDR3 DNA reads TGTGCCAGCAGTTACGGCAGATTCTACGAGCAGTACTTC. It yields the protein CASSYGRFYEQYF.

The chain employs TRBV30 and TRBJ1-1; D perhaps matches TRBD1 (5 bases). This CDR3 spans 11 amino acids. With 7 bases removed from V and 7 bases from J, the gap between germline ends came to 13 bases. Germline CDR1 reads GTSNPN; CDR2 reads SVGIG (reference sequence). CDR3: CASGQGGEAFF. The CDR3 bases are TGTGCCTCAGGGCAGGGCGGTGAAGCTTTCTTT. Filled out from reference TRBV30 and TRBJ1-1, the complete variable domain reads SQTIHQWPATLVQPVGSPLSLECTVEGTSNPNLYWYRQAAGRGLQLLFYSVGIGQISSEVPQNLSASRPQDRQFILSSKKLLLSDSGFYLCASGQGGEAFFGQGTRLTVV.

In its sample, this clonotype was seen many times. The chain couples TRBV25-1 to TRBJ1-5, with D perhaps matching TRBD1 (5 bases). The ends were cut back, 4 bases at V and 7 bases at J, with 11 bases in the middle. Looked up from germline, CDR1 is MGHDK and CDR2 is SYGVNS. The CDR3 is made up of 13 amino acids. The chain's CDR3 is CASSVGREQPQHF. CDR3 DNA: TGTGCCAGCAGTGTAGGCAGGGAACAGCCCCAGCATTTT.

As for this clonotype: At one end, the junction sequence differs from germline, possibly due to a read error. The chain carries TRBV7-8 and TRBJ2-7; 7 bases match TRBD1. This CDR3 spans 14 amino acids. Germline CDR1 is SGHVS and CDR2 is FQNEAQ. The CDR3 sequence is CASSHRGPLGEQYF. CDR3 nucleotide sequence: TGCGCCAGCAGCCACAGGGGTCCCCTGGGGGAGCAGTACTTC.